What follows are 24 T cell receptor gamma chains derived from one specimen sequenced in a study of gamma-delta T cells after stem cell transplantation. TCRdb reprocessed the RT-PCR reads using CATT. The table lists around 5,000 gamma-chain clones, roughly a fifth of them singletons. The sequenced sample was gamma-delta T cells. The receptors come from a human donor. It is not recorded whose cells these are; they may come from a transplant donor.

The chain has TRGV5 and TRGJ1 or TRGJ2. Germline loops: CDR1 VINAFY, CDR2 YDVSNSKD. CDR3 length equals 11 residues. The V segment lost 6 bases and the J segment 11 bases; nucleotides outside the gene matches: 10. CDR3 DNA sequence: TGTGCCACCTGGACTCACAAGGAGAAACTCTTT. Translated, it gives CATWTHKEKLF.

The chain uses TRGV2 and TRGJP2. V lost 10 bases and J lost 3; bases outside the gene matches: 8. The CDR3 is 13 amino acids. Per germline, CDR1 EGSNGY and CDR2 YDSYNSKV. CDR3 protein: CATTIRSDWIKTF. The CDR3 coding sequence is TGTGCCACTACTATTCGTAGTGATTGGATCAAGACGTTT.

The V gene is TRGV3, the J gene TRGJ1 or TRGJ2. The CDR3 is made up of 15 amino acids. With 3 bases clipped from V and 1 base from J, the junction kept 9 bases outside the gene matches. The germline V gene encodes CDR1 VTNTFY and CDR2 YDVSTARD (reference sequence). The CDR3 DNA reads as TGTGCCACCTGGGACGGACTATACAATTATTATAAGAAACTCTTT. This encodes CATWDGLYNYYKKLF.

This chain uses TRGV2 with TRGJ1 or TRGJ2. CDR3 length: 11 residues. Trimming removed 4 bases from V and 7 bases from J; junction bases left unmatched: 4. Germline V gene data show CDR1 as EGSNGY and CDR2 as YDSYNSKV. The CDR3 bases are TGTGCCACCTGGGAGGCCTATAAGAAACTCTTT. Its protein product is CATWEAYKKLF.

This clone was picked up a small number of times. The CDR3 nucleotides are TGTGCCACCTGGGACGGGAAGTTCCCAAAGAAACTCTTT. Amino acid sequence: CATWDGKFPKKLF. The rearrangement joins TRGV2 to TRGJ1 or TRGJ2. CDR3 length: 13 amino acids. Germline lookup yields CDR1 EGSNGY and CDR2 YDSYNSKV. The trim removed 0 bases at V and 10 bases at J, leaving 9 bases unmatched.

V gene TRGV9 combines with J gene TRGJ1 or TRGJ2. With 6 bases clipped from V and 2 bases from J, the junction kept 4 bases outside the gene matches. The CDR3 sequence is 12 residues long. Germline CDR1 is GITISATS and CDR2 is ISYDGTV (reference sequence). Here the CDR3 reads CALWSYYYKKLF. The CDR3 DNA reads as TGTGCCTTGTGGTCTTATTATTATAAGAAACTCTTT.

This clone was detected a few times. This chain links TRGV3 with TRGJ1 or TRGJ2. Germline V CDR1 and CDR2: VTNTFY, YDVSTARD (reference sequence). V gave up 0 bases and J gave up 8 bases; unmatched junction bases: 4. The CDR3 is made up of 12 amino acids. CDR3 DNA sequence: TGTGCCACCTGGGACAGGCACGATAAGAAACTCTTT. This codes for CATWDRHDKKLF.

The gene calls are TRGV5 and TRGJ1 or TRGJ2. Looked up from germline, CDR1 is VINAFY and CDR2 is YDVSNSKD. The V and J ends lost 0 bases and 5 bases, in that order; junction bases with no gene match: 7. The CDR3 is 14 residues long. Here the CDR3 DNA reads TGTGCCACCTGGGACAGGCCTAGGAATTATAAGAAACTCTTT. Translated: CATWDRPRNYKKLF.

The sample holds a few counts of this clone. The V gene is TRGV2, the J gene TRGJP2. Looked up from germline, CDR1 is EGSNGY and CDR2 is YDSYNSKV. This CDR3 comprises 11 residues. The V gene end was trimmed by 4 bases and the J gene end by 10 bases; junction bases not matched to a gene: 3. CDR3 protein: CATWEGWIKTF. In DNA, the CDR3 is TGTGCCACCTGGGAGGGTTGGATCAAGACGTTT.

V usage is TRGV8 and J usage is TRGJP2. The CDR3 spans 12 residues. V lost 4 bases to trimming and J lost 8 bases; unmatched junction nucleotides: 4. Germline V CDR1 and CDR2: VENAVY, YDSYNSRV. The CDR3 sequence: CATWEGDWIKTF. Here the CDR3 DNA reads TGTGCCACCTGGGAGGGCGATTGGATCAAGACGTTT.

This clone was found a few times. The chain is built from TRGV9 and TRGJ1 or TRGJ2. Trimming removed 12 bases from V and 10 bases from J; junction bases left unmatched: 9. Germline CDR1 reads GITISATS; CDR2 reads ISYDGTV (reference sequence). The CDR3 is 9 residues long. CDR3 nucleotides: TGTGCCCAAATACCCAAGAAACTCTTT. Protein: CAQIPKKLF.

The chain employs TRGV2 and TRGJP2. In germline, CDR1 is EGSNGY, CDR2 YDSYNSKV. The CDR3 is made up of 16 amino acids. Germline trimming cut 0 bases from V and 1 base from J; bases unmatched to any gene: 5. The DNA for the CDR3 is TGTGCCACCTGGGACGGGCTTTGTAGTAGTGATTGGATCAAGACGTTT. Amino acids: CATWDGLCSSDWIKTF.

This clone was detected only a few times. V and J are TRGV4 and TRGJP2. With V trimmed by 7 bases and J by 6 bases, 8 bases remained unmatched. Per germline, CDR1 EGSTGY and CDR2 YDSYTSSV. The CDR3 spans 13 residues. The CDR3 bases are TGTGCCACCTGTCCGTGGGGTGATTGGATCAAGACGTTT. This sequence encodes CATCPWGDWIKTF.

As to this clone: The junction differs from germline at one of its ends, possibly a read error. The chain carries TRGV4 and TRGJ1 or TRGJ2. CDR3 length: 12 residues. CDR1 is EGSTGY and CDR2 is YDSYTSSV in the germline V gene. CDR3 nucleotide sequence: TGTGCCACCTGGGATAGGGTTTATAAGCAACTCTTT. Protein product: CATWDRVYKQLF.

The sample holds a few counts of this clone. This chain joins TRGV8 and TRGJ1 or TRGJ2. V lost 1 base and J lost 0; bases outside the gene matches: 3. Germline CDR1 and CDR2: VENAVY and YDSYNSRV. This CDR3 has 14 residues. The DNA for the CDR3 is TGTGCCACCTGGGATAGTGAGAATTATTATAAGAAACTCTTT. Amino acid sequence: CATWDSENYYKKLF.

By its share, this clone is medium-sized. The chain has TRGV2 and TRGJ1 or TRGJ2. V shed 3 bases and J 3 bases; nucleotides not matched to a gene: 5. The CDR3 is 13 residues long. Germline values: CDR1 EGSNGY, CDR2 YDSYNSKV. For the CDR3, the DNA is TGTGCCACCTGGGACAGACTTTATTATAAGAAACTCTTT. Translated, it gives CATWDRLYYKKLF.

This clone was counted between two and nine times. The sample contains more than one DNA sequence encoding this CDR3. The genes are TRGV4 and TRGJ1 or TRGJ2. This CDR3 has 13 residues. With V trimmed by 0 bases and J by 5 bases, 4 bases remained unmatched. Per the germline V gene, CDR1 is EGSTGY and CDR2 is YDSYTSSV. CDR3 nucleotides: TGTGCCACCTGGGATGGGCCCCATTATAAGAAACTCTTT. Protein product: CATWDGPHYKKLF.

The rearrangement links TRGV2 to TRGJ1 or TRGJ2. Germline values: CDR1 EGSNGY, CDR2 YDSYNSKV. The CDR3 runs to 11 residues. The junction had 6 bases not matched to a gene; V was cut back by 5 bases and J by 8 bases. The CDR3 DNA follows: TGTGCCACCTGGGTTTGTAATAAGAAACTCTTT. It is translated as CATWVCNKKLF.

A word on this clone: Mismatch with germline at one junction end may stem from a read error. This rearrangement joins TRGV9 to TRGJ1 or TRGJ2. This CDR3 region has 15 residues. The germline CDR1 and CDR2 sequences are GITISATS and ISYDGTV (reference sequence). The CDR3 reads CAMWEVQSFGDKKLF. The CDR3 DNA reads TGTGCCATGTGGGAGGTGCAGTCTTTTGGGGATAAGAAACTCTTT.

V gene TRGV9 combines with J gene TRGJP2. This CDR3 contains 14 residues. J was trimmed by 2 bases and V by 3 bases; bases with no gene match: 3. The V gene's germline CDR1 is GITISATS and CDR2 ISYDGTV (reference sequence). This CDR3 reads CALWERSSDWIKTF. The CDR3 nucleotides read TGTGCCTTGTGGGAGCGAAGTAGTGATTGGATCAAGACGTTT.

About this clone: At the DNA level, this CDR3 is encoded by other sequences in the same sample as well. The rearrangement uses TRGV9 and TRGJP. With 0 bases clipped from V and 7 bases from J, the junction kept 6 bases outside the gene matches. Germline V gene data show CDR1 as GITISATS and CDR2 as ISYDGTV (reference sequence). The CDR3 length is 17 residues. CDR3 in amino acids: CALWEVRLELGKKIKVF. The CDR3 DNA follows: TGTGCCTTGTGGGAGGTGCGTTTGGAGTTGGGCAAAAAAATCAAGGTATTT.

This clone came up a few times. The chain employs TRGV5 and TRGJP2. After removal of 1 base from V and 3 bases from J, the junction contained 8 bases not matched to a gene. Germline CDR1 is VINAFY and CDR2 is YDVSNSKD. The CDR3 runs to 16 residues. The chain's CDR3 is CATWDSGPGSDWIKTF. For the CDR3, the DNA is TGTGCCACCTGGGACAGTGGGCCTGGTAGTGATTGGATCAAGACGTTT.

There are a few counts of this clone. Here the CDR3 DNA reads TGTGCCACCTGGGACATAGGTGATTGGATCAAGACGTTT. The encoded protein is CATWDIGDWIKTF. The chain couples TRGV3 to TRGJP2. The V gene end was trimmed by 2 bases and the J gene end by 6 bases; junction bases not matched to a gene: 3. There are 13 residues in the CDR3. Per the germline V gene, CDR1 is VTNTFY and CDR2 is YDVSTARD (reference sequence).

The CDR3 here is CATWDGLGGRGKLF. Here the CDR3 DNA reads TGTGCCACCTGGGATGGTTTGGGTGGTAGGGGGAAACTCTTT. This chain joins TRGV4 and TRGJ1 or TRGJ2. Germline trimming cut 1 base from V and 12 bases from J; bases unmatched to any gene: 15. The CDR3 is 14 amino acids. CDR1 and CDR2 (germline): EGSTGY, YDSYTSSV.